The clone carrying this T cell receptor (beta chain) was found once. This sample was taken from a study of blood T cell repertoires in COVID-19. For the study at large: PBMCs, B-cell-depleted T cells, or T cells provided the cDNA or gDNA that made up the material.

Germline loops: CDR1 MNHEY, CDR2 SMNVEV (reference sequence). V gave up 2 bases and J gave up 5 bases, with 6 bases separating them. This CDR3 is built from 13 residues. Profiling relied on immunoSEQ multiplex PCR, and the TCRdb table lists in-frame clones only, not all of them. The sample shows around 81,000 clones, 88% of them seen only once. Input material: peripheral blood. The chain has TRBV27 and TRBJ1-4; the D is unclear. This TCR was recovered from a man aged 70 or older with acute or convalescent COVID-19. CDR3 sequence (DNA): TGTGCCAGCAGTTTACTAGAAAATGAAAAACTGTTTTTT. As protein: CASSLLENEKLFF.